This T cell receptor beta chain emerged from a study of identical twins. CDR3 length: 17 amino acids. Germline V gene lookup returns CDR1 ENHRY and CDR2 SYGVKD. The V segment lost 1 base and the J segment 4 bases; nucleotides outside the gene matches: 12. Template switching created a universal primer site, and the cDNA included unique molecular identifiers. TCRdb itself ran the 5' RACE reads through MiXCR, one entry per CDR3 protein. Of approximately 410,000 distinct CDR3 sequences listed, roughly 20% are singletons. Study-level results: The study found weaker excess twin sharing in beta out-of-frame sequences.

This clonotype was recorded at least ten times. Its antigen remains unidentified. The donor group consisted entirely of healthy Caucasians. The chain recombines TRBV10-3 with TRBJ2-7; TRBD2 matches 8 bases. Sequenced input: naive T cells sorted from blood. The source of this sequence is a middle-aged man in good health. The CDR3 sequence: CAISEWSARAGEYEQYF. The CDR3, as DNA: TGTGCCATCAGTGAGTGGAGTGCAAGAGCGGGAGAATACGAGCAGTACTTC.